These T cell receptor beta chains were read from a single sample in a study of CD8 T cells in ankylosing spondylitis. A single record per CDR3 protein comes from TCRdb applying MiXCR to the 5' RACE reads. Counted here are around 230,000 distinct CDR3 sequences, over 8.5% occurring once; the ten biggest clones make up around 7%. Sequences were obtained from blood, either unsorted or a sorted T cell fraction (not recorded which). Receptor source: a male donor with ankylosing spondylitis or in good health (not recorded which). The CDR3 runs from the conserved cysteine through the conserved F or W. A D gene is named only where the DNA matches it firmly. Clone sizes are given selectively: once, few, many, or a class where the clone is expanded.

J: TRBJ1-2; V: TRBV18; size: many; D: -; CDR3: CRNTNYGYTF; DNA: TGTCGAAATACGAACTATGGCTACACCTTC
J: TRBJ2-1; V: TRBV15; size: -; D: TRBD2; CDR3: CATSDLAGYHNEQFF; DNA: TGTGCCACCAGCGACCTAGCGGGATACCACAATGAGCAGTTCTTC
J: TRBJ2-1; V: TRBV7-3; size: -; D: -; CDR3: CASSGGPNEQFF; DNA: TGTGCCAGCAGCGGCGGACCCAATGAGCAGTTCTTC
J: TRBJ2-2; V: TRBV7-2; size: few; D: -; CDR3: CASSPTDPAGTGELFF; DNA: TGTGCCAGCAGCCCCACAGACCCCGCTGGCACCGGGGAGCTGTTTTTT
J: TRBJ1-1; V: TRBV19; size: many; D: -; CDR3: CASSMDTHTEAFF; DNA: TGTGCCAGTAGTATGGACACGCACACTGAAGCTTTCTTT
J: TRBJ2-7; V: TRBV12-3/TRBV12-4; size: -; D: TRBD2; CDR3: CASSLETSGRYEQYF; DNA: TGTGCCAGCAGTTTAGAAACTAGCGGACGTTACGAGCAGTACTTC
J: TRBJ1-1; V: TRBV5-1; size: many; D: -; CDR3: CASSPDSQNTEAFF; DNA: TGCGCCAGCAGCCCTGACTCGCAGAACACTGAAGCTTTCTTT
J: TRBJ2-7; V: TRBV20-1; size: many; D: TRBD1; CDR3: CSARDGTGLNEQYF; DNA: TGCAGTGCTAGAGATGGGACAGGGTTAAACGAGCAGTACTTC
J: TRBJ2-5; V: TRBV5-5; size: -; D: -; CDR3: CASRTDNTQETQYF; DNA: TGTGCCAGCAGGACAGACAACACGCAAGAGACCCAGTACTTC
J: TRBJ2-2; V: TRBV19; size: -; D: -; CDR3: CASSRGNGELFF; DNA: TGTGCCAGTAGTCGGGGGAACGGGGAGCTGTTTTTT
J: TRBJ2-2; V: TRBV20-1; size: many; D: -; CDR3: CSARPLLSGHTGELFF; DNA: TGCAGTGCTAGACCCCTGCTGAGCGGTCACACCGGGGAGCTGTTTTTT
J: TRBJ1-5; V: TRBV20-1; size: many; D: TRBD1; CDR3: CSALGTGLNQPQHF; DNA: TGCAGTGCCCTGGGGACAGGGCTCAATCAGCCCCAGCATTTT
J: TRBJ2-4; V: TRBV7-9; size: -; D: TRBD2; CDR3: CASSAPGEGIQYF; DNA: TGTGCCAGCAGCGCCCCCGGGGAGGGCATTCAGTACTTC
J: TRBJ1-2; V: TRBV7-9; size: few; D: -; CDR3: CASSLRPQGSGYTF; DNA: TGTGCCAGCAGCCTAAGGCCACAGGGTTCTGGCTACACCTTC
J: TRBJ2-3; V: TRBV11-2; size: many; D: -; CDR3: CASSLNDDYRTSRGTQYF; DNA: TGTGCCAGCAGCCTCAACGATGACTATCGCACATCTCGGGGTACGCAGTATTTT
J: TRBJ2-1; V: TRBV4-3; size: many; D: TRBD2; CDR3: CASSHRLARNYNEQFF; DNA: TGCGCCAGCAGCCATAGACTAGCACGGAACTACAATGAGCAGTTCTTC
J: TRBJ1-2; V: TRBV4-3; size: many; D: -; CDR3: CASSQDMASYGYTF; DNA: TGCGCCAGCAGCCAAGATATGGCCTCGTATGGCTACACCTTC
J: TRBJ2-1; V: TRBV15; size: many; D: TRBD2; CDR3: CATSRDPSRRLAGGGEQFF; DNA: TGTGCCACCAGCAGGGACCCGTCCCGTAGGCTAGCGGGAGGGGGGGAGCAGTTCTTC
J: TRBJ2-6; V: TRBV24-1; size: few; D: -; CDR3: CATSEDRTSGANVLTF; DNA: TGTGCCACCAGTGAAGACAGAACCTCTGGGGCCAACGTCCTGACTTTC
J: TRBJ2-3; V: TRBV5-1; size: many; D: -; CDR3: CASSRRGAVTDTQYF; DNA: TGCGCCAGCAGCCGTCGGGGGGCGGTCACAGATACGCAGTATTTT
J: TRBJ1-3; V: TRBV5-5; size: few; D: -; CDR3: CASSSQTTSGNTIYF; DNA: TGTGCCAGCAGCTCGCAGACAACTTCTGGAAACACCATATATTTT
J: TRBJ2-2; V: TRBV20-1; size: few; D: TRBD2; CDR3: CSAKKGLAGELFF; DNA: TGCAGTGCAAAAAAGGGACTAGCCGGGGAGCTGTTTTTT
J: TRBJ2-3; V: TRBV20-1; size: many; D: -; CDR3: CSASPAQGRDTQYF; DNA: TGCAGTGCTAGCCCAGCTCAGGGGCGAGATACGCAGTATTTT
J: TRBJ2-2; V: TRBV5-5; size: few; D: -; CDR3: CASSYWKGGTGELFF; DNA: TGTGCCAGCAGCTACTGGAAGGGAGGCACCGGGGAGCTGTTTTTT
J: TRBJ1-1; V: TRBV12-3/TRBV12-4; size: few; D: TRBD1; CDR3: CASSLTGTANTEAFF; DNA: TGTGCCAGCAGTTTAACCGGGACAGCAAACACTGAAGCTTTCTTT